This is a list of T cell receptor beta chains from one sample in a study of spatial heterogeneity in lung cancer. TCRdb re-called the 5' RACE reads through MiXCR, storing one row per CDR3 protein. Of fewer than 7,500 distinct CDR3 sequences in the sample, 14% were seen once. The material sequenced was lung tumor tissue, taken at surgery. These TCRs come from a male donor with early-stage non-small cell lung cancer. Each CDR3 is given with its conserved first and last residue. The D gene is left open where the match is weak. Clone sizes are given selectively: once, few, many, or a class where the clone is expanded.

v_gene: TRBV20-1
abundance: few
j_gene: TRBJ2-4
d_gene: NA
CDR3aa: CSARPLAKNIQYF
CDR3nt: TGCAGTGCTAGACCCTTAGCCAAAAACATTCAGTACTTC

v_gene: TRBV5-1
abundance: many
j_gene: TRBJ2-1
d_gene: NA
CDR3aa: CASSLFQGMAGVSYNEQFF
CDR3nt: TGCGCCAGCAGCTTGTTTCAGGGGATGGCGGGCGTCTCCTACAATGAGCAGTTCTTC

v_gene: TRBV20-1
abundance: many
j_gene: TRBJ2-1
d_gene: TRBD2
CDR3aa: CSATRFGLAGDEQFF
CDR3nt: TGCAGTGCTACCAGGTTCGGGCTAGCGGGAGATGAGCAGTTCTTC

v_gene: TRBV7-9
abundance: few
j_gene: TRBJ2-3
d_gene: TRBD1
CDR3aa: CASSPRRQGVYGDTQYF
CDR3nt: TGTGCCAGCAGCCCCCGCCGGCAGGGGGTGTACGGAGATACGCAGTATTTT

v_gene: TRBV7-9
abundance: many
j_gene: TRBJ1-4
d_gene: TRBD1
CDR3aa: CASSLGQGGSGEEKLFF
CDR3nt: TGTGCCAGCAGCTTGGGACAGGGGGGGTCCGGCGAGGAAAAACTGTTTTTT

v_gene: TRBV10-3
abundance: NA
j_gene: TRBJ1-1
d_gene: NA
CDR3aa: CAIREGGEAFF
CDR3nt: TGTGCCATCCGGGAGGGAGGTGAAGCTTTCTTT

v_gene: TRBV3-1
abundance: NA
j_gene: TRBJ2-7
d_gene: NA
CDR3aa: CASSQEYTGFYEQYF
CDR3nt: TGTGCCAGCAGCCAAGAGTATACAGGGTTCTACGAGCAGTACTTC

v_gene: TRBV11-2
abundance: many
j_gene: TRBJ2-5
d_gene: NA
CDR3aa: CASSLGQAQETQYF
CDR3nt: TGTGCCAGCAGCTTAGGCCAAGCGCAAGAGACCCAGTACTTC

v_gene: TRBV6-6
abundance: many
j_gene: TRBJ1-4
d_gene: TRBD1
CDR3aa: CASSYSVVRGAAHEKLFF
CDR3nt: TGTGCCAGCAGTTACTCGGTTGTCAGGGGGGCGGCCCATGAAAAACTGTTTTTT

v_gene: TRBV2
abundance: few
j_gene: TRBJ2-6
d_gene: NA
CDR3aa: CASSEDGYSGANVLTF
CDR3nt: TGTGCCAGCAGTGAAGACGGTTACTCTGGGGCCAACGTCCTGACTTTC

v_gene: TRBV7-2
abundance: many
j_gene: TRBJ2-6
d_gene: NA
CDR3aa: CASSLAAGAGANVLTF
CDR3nt: TGTGCCAGCAGCTTAGCGGCCGGGGCTGGGGCCAACGTCCTGACTTTC

v_gene: TRBV18
abundance: many
j_gene: TRBJ1-1
d_gene: NA
CDR3aa: CASSPLRNPTSNTEAFF
CDR3nt: TGTGCCAGCTCACCTTTAAGGAATCCTACTTCGAACACTGAAGCTTTCTTT

v_gene: TRBV20-1
abundance: NA
j_gene: TRBJ2-3
d_gene: NA
CDR3aa: CSARVNTQYF
CDR3nt: TGCAGTGCTAGAGTAAATACGCAGTATTTT